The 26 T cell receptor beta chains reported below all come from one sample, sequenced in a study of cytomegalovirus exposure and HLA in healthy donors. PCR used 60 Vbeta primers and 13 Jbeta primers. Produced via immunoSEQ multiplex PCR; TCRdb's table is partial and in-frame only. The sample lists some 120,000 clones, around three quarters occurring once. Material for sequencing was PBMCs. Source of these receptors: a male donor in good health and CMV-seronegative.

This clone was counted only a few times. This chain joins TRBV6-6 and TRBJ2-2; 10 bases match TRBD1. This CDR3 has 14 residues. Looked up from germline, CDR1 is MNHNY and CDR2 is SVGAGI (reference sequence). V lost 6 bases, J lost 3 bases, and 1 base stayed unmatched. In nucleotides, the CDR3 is TGTGCCAGCAGGGGGACAGGGGACACCGGGGAGCTGTTTTTT. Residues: CASRGTGDTGELFF.

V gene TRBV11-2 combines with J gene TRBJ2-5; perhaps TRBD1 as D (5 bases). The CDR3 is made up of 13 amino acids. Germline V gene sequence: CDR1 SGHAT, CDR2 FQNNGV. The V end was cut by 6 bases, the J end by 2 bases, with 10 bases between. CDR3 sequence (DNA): TGTGCCAGCAGAAAAACAGGTCAAGAGACCCAGTACTTC. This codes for CASRKTGQETQYF.

The DNA of the CDR3 is TGTGCCAGCAGCCACCGTGTAGCGGGGGACACAGATACGCAGTATTTT. Protein product: CASSHRVAGDTDTQYF. V and J are TRBV7-2 and TRBJ2-3; TRBD2 matches 9 bases. Per the germline V gene, CDR1 is SGHTA and CDR2 is FQGNSA. After removal of 5 bases from V and 2 bases from J, the junction contained 8 bases not matched to a gene. The CDR3 totals 16 residues.

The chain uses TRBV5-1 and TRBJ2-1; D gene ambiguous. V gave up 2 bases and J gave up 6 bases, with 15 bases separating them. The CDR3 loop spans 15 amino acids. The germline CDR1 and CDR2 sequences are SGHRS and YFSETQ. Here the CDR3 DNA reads TGCGCCAGCAGCTTCGCTAGTTTGCAATCCAATGAGCAGTTCTTC. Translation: CASSFASLQSNEQFF. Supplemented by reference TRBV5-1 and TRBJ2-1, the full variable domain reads KAGVTQTPRYLIKTRGQQVTLSCSPISGHRSVSWYQQTPGQGLQFLFEYFSETQRNKGNFPGRFSGRQFSNSRSEMNVSTLELGDSALYLCASSFASLQSNEQFFGPGTRLTVL.

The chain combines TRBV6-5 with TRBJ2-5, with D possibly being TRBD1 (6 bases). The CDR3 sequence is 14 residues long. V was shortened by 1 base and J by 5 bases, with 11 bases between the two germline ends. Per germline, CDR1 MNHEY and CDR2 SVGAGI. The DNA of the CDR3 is TGTGCCAGCAGTTACTTTGGCAGGGGCGAGACCCAGTACTTC. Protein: CASSYFGRGETQYF.

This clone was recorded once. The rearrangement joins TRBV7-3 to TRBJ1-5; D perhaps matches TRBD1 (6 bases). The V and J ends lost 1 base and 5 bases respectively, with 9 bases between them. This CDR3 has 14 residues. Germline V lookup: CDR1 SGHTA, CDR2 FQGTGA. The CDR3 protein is CASSLMGADQPQHF. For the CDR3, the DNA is TGTGCCAGCAGCTTAATGGGGGCGGATCAGCCCCAGCATTTT.

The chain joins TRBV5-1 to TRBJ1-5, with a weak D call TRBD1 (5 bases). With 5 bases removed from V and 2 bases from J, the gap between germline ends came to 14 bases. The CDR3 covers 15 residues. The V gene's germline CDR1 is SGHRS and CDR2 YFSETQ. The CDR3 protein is CASSRDGGGNQPQHF. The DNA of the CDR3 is TGCGCCAGCAGTCGCGACGGGGGGGGCAATCAGCCCCAGCATTTT.

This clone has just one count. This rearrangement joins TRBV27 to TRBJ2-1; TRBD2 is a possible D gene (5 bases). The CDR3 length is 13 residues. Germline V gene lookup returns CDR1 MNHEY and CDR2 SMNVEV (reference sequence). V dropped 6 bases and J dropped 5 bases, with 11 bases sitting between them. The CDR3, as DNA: TGTGCCAGCAGCCTCACTAGGCACAATGAGCAGTTCTTC. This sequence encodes CASSLTRHNEQFF.

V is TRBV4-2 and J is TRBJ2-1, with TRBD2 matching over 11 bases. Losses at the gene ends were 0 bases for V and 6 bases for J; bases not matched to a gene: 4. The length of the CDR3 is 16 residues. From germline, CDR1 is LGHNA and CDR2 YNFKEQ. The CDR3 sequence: CASSQDSSGGPNEQFF. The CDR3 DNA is TGTGCCAGCAGCCAAGATTCTAGCGGGGGGCCCAATGAGCAGTTCTTC.

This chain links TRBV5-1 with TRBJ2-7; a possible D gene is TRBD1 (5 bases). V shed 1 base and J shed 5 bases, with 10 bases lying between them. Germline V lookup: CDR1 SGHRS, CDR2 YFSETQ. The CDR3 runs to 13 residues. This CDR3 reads CASSLRTRDEQYF. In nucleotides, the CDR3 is TGCGCCAGCAGCTTGCGTACCAGGGACGAGCAGTACTTC.

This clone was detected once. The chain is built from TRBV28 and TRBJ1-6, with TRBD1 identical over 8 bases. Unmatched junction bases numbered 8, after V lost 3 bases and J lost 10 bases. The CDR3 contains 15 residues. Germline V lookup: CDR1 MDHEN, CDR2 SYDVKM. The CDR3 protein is CASSFQGQGRSPLHF. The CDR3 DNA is TGTGCCAGCAGTTTTCAAGGACAGGGCCGGTCACCCCTCCACTTT.

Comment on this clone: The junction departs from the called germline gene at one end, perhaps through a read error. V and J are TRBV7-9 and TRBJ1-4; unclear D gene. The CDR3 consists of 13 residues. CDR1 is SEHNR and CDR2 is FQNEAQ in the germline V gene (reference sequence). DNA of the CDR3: TGTTCCAGCAGCTTAGCGCTGAGGGAAAAACTGTTTTTT. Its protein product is CSSSLALREKLFF.

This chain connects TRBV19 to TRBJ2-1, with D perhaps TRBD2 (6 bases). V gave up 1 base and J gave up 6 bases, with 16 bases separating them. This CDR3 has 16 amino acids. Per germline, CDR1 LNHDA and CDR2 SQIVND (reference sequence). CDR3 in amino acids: CASSIGVGGGPNEQFF. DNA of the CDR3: TGTGCCAGTAGTATAGGAGTAGGCGGAGGGCCCAATGAGCAGTTCTTC.

The CDR3 reads CASSPQGSLETQYF. The CDR3 DNA follows: TGTGCCAGCAGCCCTCAGGGTTCCCTAGAGACCCAGTACTTC. The rearrangement joins TRBV11-2 to TRBJ2-5; possible D gene TRBD1, 5 bases. V was pared by 5 bases and J by 4 bases, with 14 bases between. This CDR3 contains 14 residues. The germline V gene encodes CDR1 SGHAT and CDR2 FQNNGV.

The CDR3 loop is CASSLTATGGGNTIYF. In DNA, the CDR3 is TGTGCCAGCAGCTTAACCGCGACAGGGGGCGGAAACACCATATATTTT. The chain links TRBV7-9 to TRBJ1-3; TRBD1 matches 10 bases. The CDR3 totals 16 residues. Per the germline V gene, CDR1 is SEHNR and CDR2 is FQNEAQ (reference sequence). The V segment lost 2 bases and the J segment 4 bases; nucleotides outside the gene matches: 5.

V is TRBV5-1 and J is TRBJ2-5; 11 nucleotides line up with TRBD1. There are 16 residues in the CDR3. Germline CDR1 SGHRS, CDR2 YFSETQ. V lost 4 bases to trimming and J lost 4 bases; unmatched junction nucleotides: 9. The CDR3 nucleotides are TGCGCCAGCAGCAAGGACAGGGGGCCGCCGGCAGAGACCCAGTACTTC. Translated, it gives CASSKDRGPPAETQYF.

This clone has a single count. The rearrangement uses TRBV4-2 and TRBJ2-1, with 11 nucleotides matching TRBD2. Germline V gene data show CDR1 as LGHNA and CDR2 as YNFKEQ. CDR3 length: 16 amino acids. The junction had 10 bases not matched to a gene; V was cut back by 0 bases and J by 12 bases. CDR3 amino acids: CASSQDQLVAGGRQFF. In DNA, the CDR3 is TGTGCCAGCAGCCAAGATCAACTCGTAGCGGGAGGGCGGCAGTTCTTC.

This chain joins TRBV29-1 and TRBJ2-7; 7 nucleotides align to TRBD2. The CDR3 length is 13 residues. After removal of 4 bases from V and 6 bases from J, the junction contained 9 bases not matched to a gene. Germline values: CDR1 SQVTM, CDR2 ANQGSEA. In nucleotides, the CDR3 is TGCAGCGTTGTGGGGGGGGACTGGGGCGAGCAGTACTTC. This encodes CSVVGGDWGEQYF.

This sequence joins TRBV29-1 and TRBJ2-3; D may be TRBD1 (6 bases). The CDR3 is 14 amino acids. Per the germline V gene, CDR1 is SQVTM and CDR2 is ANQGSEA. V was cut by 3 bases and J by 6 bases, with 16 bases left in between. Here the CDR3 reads CSVESAGAGDTQYF. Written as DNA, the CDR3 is TGCAGCGTTGAGTCCGCAGGGGCCGGGGATACGCAGTATTTT.

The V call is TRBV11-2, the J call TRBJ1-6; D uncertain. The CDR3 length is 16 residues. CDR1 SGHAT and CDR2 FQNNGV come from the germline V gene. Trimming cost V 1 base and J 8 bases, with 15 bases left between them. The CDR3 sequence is CASSLVLARPYSPLHF. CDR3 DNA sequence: TGTGCCAGCAGCTTAGTTTTGGCCAGGCCTTATTCACCCCTCCACTTT.

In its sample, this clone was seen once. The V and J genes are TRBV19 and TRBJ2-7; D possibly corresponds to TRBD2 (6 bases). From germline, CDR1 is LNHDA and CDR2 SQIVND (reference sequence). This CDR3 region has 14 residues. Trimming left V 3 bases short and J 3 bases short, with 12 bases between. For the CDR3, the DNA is TGTGCCAGTAGTATCGGGGGACGGGACTACGAGCAGTACTTC. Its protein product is CASSIGGRDYEQYF.

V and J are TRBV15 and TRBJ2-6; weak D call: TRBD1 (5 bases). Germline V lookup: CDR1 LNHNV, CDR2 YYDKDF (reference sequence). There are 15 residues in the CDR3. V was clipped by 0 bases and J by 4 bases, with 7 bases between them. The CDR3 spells CATSRDRTGANVLTF. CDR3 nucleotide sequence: TGTGCCACCAGCAGAGATCGGACAGGGGCCAACGTCCTGACTTTC. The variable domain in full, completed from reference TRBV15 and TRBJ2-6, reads DAMVIQNPRYQVTQFGKPVTLSCSQTLNHNVMYWYQQKSSQAPKLLFHYYDKDFNNEADTPDNFQSRRPNTSFCFLDIRSPGLGDTAMYLCATSRDRTGANVLTFGAGSRLTVL.

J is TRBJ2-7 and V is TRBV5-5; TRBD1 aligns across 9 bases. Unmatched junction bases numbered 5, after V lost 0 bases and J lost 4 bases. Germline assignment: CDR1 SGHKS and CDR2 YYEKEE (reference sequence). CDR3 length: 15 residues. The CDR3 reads CASSLAGQGLYEQYF. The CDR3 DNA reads TGTGCCAGCAGCTTGGCGGGACAGGGTTTATACGAGCAGTACTTC.

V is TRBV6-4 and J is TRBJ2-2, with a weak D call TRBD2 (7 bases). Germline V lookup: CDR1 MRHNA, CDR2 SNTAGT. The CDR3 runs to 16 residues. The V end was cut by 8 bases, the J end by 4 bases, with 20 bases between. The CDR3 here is CASGAEGGHVTGELFF. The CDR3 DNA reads TGTGCCAGCGGCGCTGAGGGGGGGCATGTCACCGGGGAGCTGTTTTTT.

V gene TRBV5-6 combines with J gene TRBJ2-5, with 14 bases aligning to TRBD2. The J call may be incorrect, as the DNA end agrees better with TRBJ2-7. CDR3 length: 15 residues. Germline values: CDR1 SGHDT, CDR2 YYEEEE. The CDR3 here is CASSLGLAGGYEQYF. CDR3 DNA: TGTGCCAGCAGCTTGGGACTAGCGGGAGGGTACGAGCAGTACTTC.

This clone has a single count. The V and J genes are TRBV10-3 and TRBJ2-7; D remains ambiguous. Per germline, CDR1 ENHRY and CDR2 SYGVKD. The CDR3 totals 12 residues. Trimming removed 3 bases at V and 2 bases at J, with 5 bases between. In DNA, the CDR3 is TGTGCCATCAGTGACAGGCCCTACGAGCAGTACTTC. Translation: CAISDRPYEQYF.